The clone carrying this T cell receptor (beta chain) has only one observation. The antigen remains unidentified. This sample was included in a study of graft-versus-host responses after intestinal transplantation. Study-level information: Recipients uniformly received anti-thymocyte globulin induction, followed by tacrolimus and steroids for around 3 years. The study, taken as a whole, reports: Peak levels of circulating GvH clones tracked with early post-transplant HvG declines. Elevated graft-versus-host to host-versus-graft clonal ratios in allografts were recorded for patients with graft-donor T cell macrochimerism.

TCRdb's table, derived via immunoSEQ multiplex PCR, lists solely in-frame clones and lacks some. The sample shows approximately 78,000 clones, over 75% of them seen only once. The ends were cut back, 7 bases at V and 8 bases at J, with 14 bases in the middle. This CDR3 contains 12 residues. Germline values: CDR1 SGHAT, CDR2 FQNNGV. The chain links TRBV11-2 to TRBJ1-1; D is possibly TRBD1 (6 bases). The starting material was unstimulated CD8+ T cells sorted from spleen or lymph node cells, obtained before transplant. The TCR comes from a human donor who was the organ donor for an intestinal transplant. CDR3: CASTRGHFEAFF. The DNA for the CDR3 is TGTGCCAGCACAAGGGGACATTTCGAAGCTTTCTTT.